One TCR beta chain is described in this entry. Its target is unknown. This record comes from a study of PD-1 blockade in classical Hodgkin lymphoma. Study conclusions and caveats: Patients who responded completely had about the same baseline diversity as newly diagnosed patients. There was a significant rise in CD4+ TCR diversity by C4D1, with no such rise for CD8+. Newly diagnosed patients were said to have less baseline TCR diversity than healthy donors did.

Assay: immunoSEQ multiplex PCR; the TCRdb copy retains only in-frame clones and omits some. Of approximately 50,000 clones in the sample, more than 75% were seen once. Trimming pared 4 bases from V and 15 bases from J, leaving 16 bases between. The CDR3 is 12 residues long. The germline CDR1 and CDR2 sequences are SGHRS and YFSETQ. All patients experienced relapse after autologous stem cell transplantation, and brentuximab vedotin exposure was variable. Best outcomes ranged across complete response, partial response and progressive disease. The receptor was isolated from a human donor with classical Hodgkin lymphoma. Sequences were derived from peripheral blood mononuclear cells (PBMCs), sampled before the second cycle of nivolumab. The chain couples TRBV5-1 to TRBJ1-4; D is unclear. CDR3 sequence reads: CASSPAGRDMFF. The CDR3 DNA sequence: TGCGCCAGCAGCCCGGCCGGAAGGGATATGTTTTTT.